This T cell receptor (beta chain) was sequenced during a study of graft-versus-host responses after intestinal transplantation. Germline-derived CDR1 and CDR2 are PRHDT and FYEKMQ (reference sequence). The CDR3 has 15 residues. Some clones are missing from TCRdb's copy, which holds only in-frame ones; the method was immunoSEQ multiplex PCR. The sample has roughly 100,000 clones; approximately 94% are singletons. Broader study findings: Ileal or blood samples showed some GvH clones first, and such clones were also found in recipient marrow.

In regard to this clone: Its matching antigen is unknown. At one of its ends the junction is not consistent with the germline gene, which may arise from a read error.

This sample comprised unstimulated CD8+ T cells sorted from spleen or lymph node cells, obtained before intestinal transplant. The sequence derives from a human donor who received an intestinal transplant. The chain carries TRBV13 and TRBJ2-5, with D hard to call. The chain's CDR3 is CASTLGRAGRETQYF. Here the CDR3 DNA reads TGTGCCAGCACCTTAGGTAGAGCAGGACGAGAGACCCAGTACTTC.